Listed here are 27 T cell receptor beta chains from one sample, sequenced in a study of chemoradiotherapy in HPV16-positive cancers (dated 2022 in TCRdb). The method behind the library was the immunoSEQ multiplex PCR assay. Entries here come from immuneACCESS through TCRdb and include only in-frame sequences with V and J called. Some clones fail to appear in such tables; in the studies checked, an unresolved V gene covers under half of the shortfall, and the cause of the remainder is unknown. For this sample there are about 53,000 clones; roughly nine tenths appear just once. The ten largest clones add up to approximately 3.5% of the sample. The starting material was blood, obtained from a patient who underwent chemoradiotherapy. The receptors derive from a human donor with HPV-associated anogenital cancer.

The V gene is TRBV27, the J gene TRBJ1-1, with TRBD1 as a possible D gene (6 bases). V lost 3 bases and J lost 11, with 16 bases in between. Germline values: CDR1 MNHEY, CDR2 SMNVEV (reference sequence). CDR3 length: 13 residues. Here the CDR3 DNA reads TGTGCCAGCAGTTTTTCCGAAGGGGGGCGGGCTTTCTTT. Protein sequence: CASSFSEGGRAFF.

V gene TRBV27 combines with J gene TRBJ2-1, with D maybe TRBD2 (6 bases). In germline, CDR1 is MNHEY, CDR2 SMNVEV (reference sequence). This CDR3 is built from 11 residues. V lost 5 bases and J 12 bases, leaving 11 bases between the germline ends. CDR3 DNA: TGTGCCAGCAGTCGGGGGTATGGGCAGTTCTTC. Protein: CASSRGYGQFF.

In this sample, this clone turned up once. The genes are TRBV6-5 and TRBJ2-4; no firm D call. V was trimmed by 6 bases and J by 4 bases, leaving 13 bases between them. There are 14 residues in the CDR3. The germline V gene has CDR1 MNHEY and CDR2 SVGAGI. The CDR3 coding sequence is TGTGCCAGCAGAGACAACCGCGTGAAAAACATTCAGTACTTC. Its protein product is CASRDNRVKNIQYF.

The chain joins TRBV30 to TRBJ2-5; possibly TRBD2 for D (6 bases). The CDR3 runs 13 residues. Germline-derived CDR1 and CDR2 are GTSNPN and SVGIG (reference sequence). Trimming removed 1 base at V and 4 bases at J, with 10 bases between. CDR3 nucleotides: TGTGCCTGGAGTGGAGTTAGCGGAGAGACCCAGTACTTC. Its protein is CAWSGVSGETQYF.

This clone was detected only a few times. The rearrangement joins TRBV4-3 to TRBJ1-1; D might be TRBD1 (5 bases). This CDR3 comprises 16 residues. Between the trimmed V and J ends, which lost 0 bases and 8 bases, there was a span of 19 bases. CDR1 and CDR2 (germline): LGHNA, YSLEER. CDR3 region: CASSQESPIGAYEAFF. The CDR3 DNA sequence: TGCGCCAGCAGCCAAGAGAGCCCCATTGGGGCATACGAAGCTTTCTTT.

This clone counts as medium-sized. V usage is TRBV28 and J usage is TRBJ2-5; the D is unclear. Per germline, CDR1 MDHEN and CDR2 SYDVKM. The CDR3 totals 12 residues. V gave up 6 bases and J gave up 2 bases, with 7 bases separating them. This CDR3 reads CASSPGQETQYF. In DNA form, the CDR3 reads TGTGCCAGCAGCCCTGGGCAAGAGACCCAGTACTTC.

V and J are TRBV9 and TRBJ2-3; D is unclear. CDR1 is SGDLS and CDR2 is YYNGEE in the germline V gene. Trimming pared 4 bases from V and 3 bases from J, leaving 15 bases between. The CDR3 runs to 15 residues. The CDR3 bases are TGTGCCAGCAGCACCCCGATAGCCGCAACAGATACGCAGTATTTT. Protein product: CASSTPIAATDTQYF.

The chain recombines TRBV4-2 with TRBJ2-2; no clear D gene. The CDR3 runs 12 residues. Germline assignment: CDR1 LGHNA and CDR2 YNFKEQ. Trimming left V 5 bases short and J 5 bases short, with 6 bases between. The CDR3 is CASSTVTGELFF. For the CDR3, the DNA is TGTGCCAGCAGCACCGTGACCGGGGAGCTGTTTTTT.

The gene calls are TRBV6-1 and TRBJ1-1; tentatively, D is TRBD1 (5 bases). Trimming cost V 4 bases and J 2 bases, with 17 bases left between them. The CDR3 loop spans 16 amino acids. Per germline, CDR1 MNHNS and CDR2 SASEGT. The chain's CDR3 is CASSAFGTFSNTEAFF. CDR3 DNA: TGTGCCAGCAGTGCCTTTGGGACGTTTTCAAACACTGAAGCTTTCTTT.

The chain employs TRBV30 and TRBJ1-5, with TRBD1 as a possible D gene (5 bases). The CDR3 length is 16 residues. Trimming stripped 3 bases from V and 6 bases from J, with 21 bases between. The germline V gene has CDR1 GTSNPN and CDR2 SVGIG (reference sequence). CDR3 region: CAWSPKPLRGGQPQHF. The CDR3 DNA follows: TGTGCCTGGAGCCCCAAGCCTCTCCGGGGGGGTCAGCCCCAGCATTTT.

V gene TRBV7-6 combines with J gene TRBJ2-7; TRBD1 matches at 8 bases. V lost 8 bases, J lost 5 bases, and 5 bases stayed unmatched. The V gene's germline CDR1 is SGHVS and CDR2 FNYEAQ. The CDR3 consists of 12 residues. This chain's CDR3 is CASRTGNDEQYF. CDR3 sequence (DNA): TGTGCCAGCCGGACAGGGAACGACGAGCAGTACTTC.

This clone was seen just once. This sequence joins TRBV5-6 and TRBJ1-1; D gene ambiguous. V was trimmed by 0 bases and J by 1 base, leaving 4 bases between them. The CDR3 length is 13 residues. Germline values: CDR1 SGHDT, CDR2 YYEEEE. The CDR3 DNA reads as TGTGCCAGCAGCTTGGGCACGAACACTGAAGCTTTCTTT. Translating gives CASSLGTNTEAFF.

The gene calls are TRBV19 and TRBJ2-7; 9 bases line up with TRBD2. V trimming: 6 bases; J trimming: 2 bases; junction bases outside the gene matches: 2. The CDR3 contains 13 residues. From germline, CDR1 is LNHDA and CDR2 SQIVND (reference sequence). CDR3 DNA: TGTGCCAGTAGCAGCGGGGGGACCTACGAGCAGTACTTC. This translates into CASSSGGTYEQYF.

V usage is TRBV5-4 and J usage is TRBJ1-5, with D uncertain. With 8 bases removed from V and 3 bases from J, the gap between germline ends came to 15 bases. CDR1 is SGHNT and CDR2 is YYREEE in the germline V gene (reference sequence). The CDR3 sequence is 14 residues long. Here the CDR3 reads CASHLLGVNQPQHF. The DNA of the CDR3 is TGTGCCAGTCATCTGCTTGGGGTCAATCAGCCCCAGCATTTT.

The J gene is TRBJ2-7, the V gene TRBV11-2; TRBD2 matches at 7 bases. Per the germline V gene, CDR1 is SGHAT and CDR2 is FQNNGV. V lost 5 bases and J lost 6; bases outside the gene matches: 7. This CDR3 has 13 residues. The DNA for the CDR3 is TGTGCCAGCAGCGTGACTAGCAAGACCGAGCAGTACTTC. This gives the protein CASSVTSKTEQYF.

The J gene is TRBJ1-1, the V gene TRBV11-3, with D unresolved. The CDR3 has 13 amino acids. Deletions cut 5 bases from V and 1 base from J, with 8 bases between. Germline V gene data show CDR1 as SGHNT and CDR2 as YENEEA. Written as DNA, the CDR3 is TGTGCCAGCAGCCCTCTACCGAACACTGAAGCTTTCTTT. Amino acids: CASSPLPNTEAFF.

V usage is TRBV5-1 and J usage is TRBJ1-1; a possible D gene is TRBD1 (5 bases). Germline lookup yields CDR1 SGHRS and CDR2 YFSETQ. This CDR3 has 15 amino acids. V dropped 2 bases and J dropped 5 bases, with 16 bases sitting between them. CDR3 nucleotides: TGCGCCAGCAGCTTAGACGGGGGTATAGGTACTGAAGCTTTCTTT. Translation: CASSLDGGIGTEAFF.

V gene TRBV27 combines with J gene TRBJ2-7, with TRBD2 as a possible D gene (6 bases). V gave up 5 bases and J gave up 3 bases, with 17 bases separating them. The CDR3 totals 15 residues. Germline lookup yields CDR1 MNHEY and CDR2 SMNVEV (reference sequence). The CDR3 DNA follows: TGTGCCAGCAGTCCCCTTGCGGGGTCCAACTACGAGCAGTACTTC. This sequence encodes CASSPLAGSNYEQYF.

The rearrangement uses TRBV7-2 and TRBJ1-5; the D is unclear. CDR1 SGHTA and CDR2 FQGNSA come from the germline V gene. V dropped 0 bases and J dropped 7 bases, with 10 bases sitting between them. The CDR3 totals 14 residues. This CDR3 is CASSLAHGGQPQHF. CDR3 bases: TGTGCCAGCAGCTTAGCCCACGGAGGCCAGCCCCAGCATTTT.

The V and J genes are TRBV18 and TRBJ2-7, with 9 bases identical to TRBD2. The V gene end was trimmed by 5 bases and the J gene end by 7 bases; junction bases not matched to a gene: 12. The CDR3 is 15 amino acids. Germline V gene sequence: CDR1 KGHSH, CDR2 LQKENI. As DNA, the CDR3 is TGTGCCAGCTCAAGCCGACCGGGACTAGCTGGGGAGCAGTACTTC. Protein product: CASSSRPGLAGEQYF.

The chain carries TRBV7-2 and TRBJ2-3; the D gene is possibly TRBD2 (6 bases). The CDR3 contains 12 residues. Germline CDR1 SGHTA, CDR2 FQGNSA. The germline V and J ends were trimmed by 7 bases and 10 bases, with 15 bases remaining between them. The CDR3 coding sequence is TGTGCCAGCAACCCTGGCGGGATGGCGCAGTATTTT. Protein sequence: CASNPGGMAQYF.

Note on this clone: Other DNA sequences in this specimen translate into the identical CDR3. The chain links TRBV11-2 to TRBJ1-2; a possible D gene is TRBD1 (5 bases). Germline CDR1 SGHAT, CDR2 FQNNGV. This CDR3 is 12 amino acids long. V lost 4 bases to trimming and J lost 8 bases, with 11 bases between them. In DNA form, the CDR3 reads TGTGCCAGCAGCTCCGGGACTGGGGGCTACACCTTC. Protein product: CASSSGTGGYTF.

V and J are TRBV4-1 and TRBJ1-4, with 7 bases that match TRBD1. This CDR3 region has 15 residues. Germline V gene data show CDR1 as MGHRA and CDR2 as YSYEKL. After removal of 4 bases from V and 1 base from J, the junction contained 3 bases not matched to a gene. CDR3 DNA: TGCGCCAGCAGCCCGAGACAGGGAACTAATGAAAAACTGTTTTTT. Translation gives CASSPRQGTNEKLFF.

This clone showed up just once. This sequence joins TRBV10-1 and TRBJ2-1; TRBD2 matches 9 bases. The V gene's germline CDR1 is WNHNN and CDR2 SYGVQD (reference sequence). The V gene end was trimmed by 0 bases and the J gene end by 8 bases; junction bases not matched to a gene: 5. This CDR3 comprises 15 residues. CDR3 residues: CASSESSGGYDEQFF. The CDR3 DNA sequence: TGCGCCAGCAGTGAGTCAAGCGGGGGGTACGATGAGCAGTTCTTC.

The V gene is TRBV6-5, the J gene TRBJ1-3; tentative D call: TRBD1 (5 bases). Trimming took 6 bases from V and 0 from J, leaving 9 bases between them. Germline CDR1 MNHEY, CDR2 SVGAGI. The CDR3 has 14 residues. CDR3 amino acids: CASRRGTSGNTIYF. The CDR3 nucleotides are TGTGCCAGCAGACGGGGCACCTCTGGAAACACCATATATTTT.

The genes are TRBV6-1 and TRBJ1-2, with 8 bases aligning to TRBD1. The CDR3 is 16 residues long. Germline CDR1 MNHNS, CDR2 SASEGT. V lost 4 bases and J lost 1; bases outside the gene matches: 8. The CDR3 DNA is TGTGCCAGCAGTGCGATCGACAGGGGTAATAACTATGGCTACACCTTC. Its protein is CASSAIDRGNNYGYTF.

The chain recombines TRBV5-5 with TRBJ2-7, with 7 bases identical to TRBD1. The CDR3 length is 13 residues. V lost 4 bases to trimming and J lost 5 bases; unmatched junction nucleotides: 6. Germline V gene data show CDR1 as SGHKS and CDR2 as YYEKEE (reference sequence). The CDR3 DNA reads TGTGCCAGCAGCCTAGGGGGCTGGGACGAGCAGTACTTC. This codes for CASSLGGWDEQYF.